Sequencing of this T cell receptor beta chain was carried out in a study of response to subunit inactivated influenza vaccine. Study results and limitations: After each seasonal influenza vaccination, few new T cells are recruited, the authors suggested.

The CDR3 covers 15 residues. The V gene's germline CDR1 is SGHAT and CDR2 FQNNGV. J gave up 4 bases and V 4 bases, and 6 bases lay outside the gene matches. Concerning this clonotype itself: The antigen is not known.

TCRdb re-derived calls from the RT-PCR reads in MiXCR, one entry per CDR3 protein. This table has 800,000 or so distinct CDR3 sequences, 21% appearing once. The sequence derives from a man in his fifties who received an inactivated influenza vaccine. This chain joins TRBV11-2 and TRBJ2-5; 10 bases fit TRBD2. The input for sequencing was PBMCs from blood, taken about 5 days after vaccination. CDR3 amino acids: CASSYTSGISETQYF. CDR3 bases: TGTGCCAGCAGCTATACTAGCGGGATTTCAGAGACCCAGTACTTC. Combining the CDR3 with reference TRBV11-2 and TRBJ2-5 gives the whole variable domain EAGVAQSPRYKIIEKRQSVAFWCNPISGHATLYWYQQILGQGPKLLIQFQNNGVVDDSQLPKDRFSAERLKGVDSTLKIQPAKLEDSAVYLCASSYTSGISETQYFGPGTRLLVL.